The 21 T cell receptor beta chains given below trace back to one sample, sequenced in a study of OX40 agonist ivuxolimab in advanced cancers. Sequencing was performed with immunoSEQ multiplex PCR; in TCRdb, only in-frame clones are kept and a portion is missing. The table lists tens of thousands of clones, over 75% of them singletons, with about 4% in the top ten. The material sequenced was CD4+ or CD8+ T cells sorted from blood, taken in a trial of the OX40 agonist ivuxolimab. Receptors were obtained from an adult with an advanced solid tumor such as melanoma, head and neck, liver or kidney cancer.

The genes are TRBV5-1 and TRBJ1-1, with D perhaps matching TRBD1 (5 bases). V lost 0 bases, J lost 6 bases, and 6 bases lay in between. CDR1 is SGHRS, CDR2 YFSETQ, per germline. CDR3 length: 12 amino acids. CDR3 DNA sequence: TGCGCCAGCAGCTTGGAGGGGTCTGAAGCTTTCTTT. Translating gives CASSLEGSEAFF.

The rearrangement joins TRBV18 to TRBJ2-3; D gene uncertain. V dropped 2 bases and J dropped 5 bases, with 2 bases sitting between them. Germline V gene lookup returns CDR1 KGHSH and CDR2 LQKENI. The CDR3 runs to 11 residues. The CDR3: CASSPVDTQYF. The CDR3 DNA sequence: TGTGCCAGCTCACCAGTAGATACGCAGTATTTT.

The genes are TRBV20-1 and TRBJ1-1; D may be TRBD1 (5 bases). This CDR3 has 11 amino acids. Germline loops: CDR1 DFQATT, CDR2 SNEGSKA (reference sequence). Trimming stripped 6 bases from V and 10 bases from J, with 15 bases between. CDR3 in DNA: TGCAGTGCCAGGGTCAGGGAGGCAGCTTTCTTT. It is translated as CSARVREAAFF.

Comments on this clone: The same CDR3 is also encoded by other DNA sequences in this sample. The V gene is TRBV28, the J gene TRBJ1-2; D ambiguous. With 4 bases removed from V and 4 bases from J, the gap between germline ends came to 4 bases. The CDR3 runs 11 residues. Germline values: CDR1 MDHEN, CDR2 SYDVKM. The CDR3 is CASSSGYGYTF. The CDR3 nucleotides are TGTGCCAGCAGTTCAGGCTATGGCTACACCTTC.

This rearrangement joins TRBV5-4 to TRBJ2-4, with unresolved D. V lost 0 bases and J 0 bases, leaving 10 bases between the germline ends. The CDR3 extends over 16 amino acids. CDR1 SGHNT and CDR2 YYREEE come from the germline V gene (reference sequence). CDR3 bases: TGTGCCAGCAGCTTGGTTGACCTACTAGCCAAAAACATTCAGTACTTC. Amino acid sequence: CASSLVDLLAKNIQYF.

The chain couples TRBV28 to TRBJ2-1; TRBD2 aligns across 8 bases. Germline lookup yields CDR1 MDHEN and CDR2 SYDVKM. This CDR3 has 15 residues. V shed 8 bases, J shed 6 bases, and the junction held 12 bases outside the gene matches. The CDR3 is CASEAGGDGINEQFF. DNA for the CDR3: TGTGCCAGCGAGGCGGGAGGCGATGGGATCAATGAGCAGTTCTTC.

This clone showed up just once. V usage is TRBV11-3 and J usage is TRBJ1-1; D remains unclear. Trimming stripped 5 bases from V and 7 bases from J, with 11 bases between. CDR1 is SGHNT, CDR2 YENEEA, per germline. CDR3 size: 12 residues. CDR3 coding DNA: TGTGCCAGCAGCGCCGACCGGGGTGAAGCTTTCTTT. It is translated as CASSADRGEAFF.

This clone turned up a few times. The V gene is TRBV2, the J gene TRBJ2-2; D is ambiguous. The germline V and J ends were trimmed by 7 bases and 1 base, with 10 bases remaining between them. Germline-derived CDR1 and CDR2 are SNHLY and FYNNEI. The CDR3 sequence is 14 residues long. The CDR3 loop reads CASIGPKNTGELFF. The DNA for the CDR3 is TGTGCCAGCATTGGACCAAAGAACACCGGGGAGCTGTTTTTT.

The genes are TRBV30 and TRBJ2-6; TRBD2 might be the D (6 bases). Germline CDR1 GTSNPN, CDR2 SVGIG (reference sequence). Trimming took off 1 base at V and 0 bases at J, with 7 bases between the two ends. The CDR3 totals 15 residues. CDR3 sequence (DNA): TGTGCCTGGAGTGCGGGAGACTCTGGGGCCAACGTCCTGACTTTC. Protein product: CAWSAGDSGANVLTF.

The J gene is TRBJ2-7, the V gene TRBV18; TRBD1 agrees at 9 bases. This CDR3 spans 15 amino acids. Germline V gene lookup returns CDR1 KGHSH and CDR2 LQKENI. Trimming at V came to 0 bases and at J to 0 bases, leaving 0 bases not matched to a gene. The CDR3 protein is CASSPPTGGSYEQYF. The CDR3 nucleotides read TGTGCCAGCTCACCACCGACAGGGGGCTCCTACGAGCAGTACTTC.

This clone was found once. The chain couples TRBV11-3 to TRBJ2-7, with D unclear. This CDR3 spans 17 amino acids. From germline, CDR1 is SGHNT and CDR2 YENEEA. The V end was cut by 0 bases, the J end by 0 bases, with 15 bases between. CDR3 region: CASSLDLSGSTSYEQYF. CDR3 coding DNA: TGTGCCAGCAGCTTAGATTTGTCTGGCTCGACCTCCTACGAGCAGTACTTC.

The table lists this clone with a few counts. The chain employs TRBV14 and TRBJ2-1, with D perhaps TRBD2 (7 bases). V was clipped by 0 bases and J by 3 bases, with 12 bases between them. This CDR3 region has 16 residues. Germline V lookup: CDR1 SGHDN, CDR2 FVKESK. The DNA for the CDR3 is TGTGCCAGCAGCCAAGATAGGGGGGGCGACTACAATGAGCAGTTCTTC. Amino acids: CASSQDRGGDYNEQFF.

This chain connects TRBV6-6 to TRBJ2-1; 10 bases are a match to TRBD2. CDR1 is MNHNY, CDR2 SVGAGI, per germline (reference sequence). There are 15 residues in the CDR3. The ends lost 6 bases at V and 4 bases at J; junction bases unmatched: 6. The CDR3 protein is CASSIPGLAYNEQFF. CDR3 sequence (DNA): TGTGCCAGCAGCATTCCGGGACTAGCGTACAATGAGCAGTTCTTC.

This clone was found once. The chain links TRBV2 to TRBJ2-1, with 12 bases that match TRBD2. The CDR3 spans 15 residues. Germline CDR1 SNHLY, CDR2 FYNNEI. With 5 bases clipped from V and 4 bases from J, the junction kept 3 bases outside the gene matches. CDR3 coding DNA: TGTGCCAGCAGTTGGGGACTAGCGGGTTACAATGAGCAGTTCTTC. Translation: CASSWGLAGYNEQFF.

The chain has TRBV6-1 and TRBJ1-3; TRBD1 is a possible D gene (6 bases). Germline V gives CDR1 MNHNS, CDR2 SASEGT. This CDR3 region has 14 residues. V lost 8 bases, J lost 4 bases, and 15 bases lay in between. CDR3 sequence reads: CASGGGQNGNTIYF. The CDR3 DNA reads TGTGCCAGCGGAGGGGGGCAGAACGGAAACACCATATATTTT.

V is TRBV7-2 and J is TRBJ2-3, with D possibly TRBD1 on 5 matching bases. Trimming stripped 4 bases from V and 6 bases from J, with 11 bases between. The germline V gene encodes CDR1 SGHTA and CDR2 FQGNSA. This CDR3 is 13 amino acids long. CDR3 protein: CASSSQGWDTQYF. The DNA for the CDR3 is TGTGCCAGCAGCTCGCAGGGTTGGGATACGCAGTATTTT.

The V gene is TRBV19, the J gene TRBJ2-2; 10 bases fit TRBD2. The J segment lost 1 base and the V segment lost 7 bases, leaving 3 bases of the junction unmatched. Germline CDR1 LNHDA, CDR2 SQIVND (reference sequence). The CDR3 contains 15 residues. CDR3 nucleotide sequence: TGTGCCAGTACCGGACTAGCGGAGAACACCGGGGAGCTGTTTTTT. Translation gives CASTGLAENTGELFF.

This sequence joins TRBV19 and TRBJ2-5; possible D gene TRBD2, 6 bases. The DNA end lines up better with TRBJ2-7; the J call may be wrong. Per germline, CDR1 LNHDA and CDR2 SQIVND (reference sequence). This CDR3 contains 14 residues. The CDR3 protein is CASSAAGQVYEQYF. CDR3 sequence (DNA): TGTGCCAGTAGTGCGGCGGGGCAAGTCTACGAGCAGTACTTC.

This clone came up once. The CDR3: CASSINRIPESNQPQHF. The CDR3 DNA reads as TGTGCCAGTAGTATAAATCGAATACCGGAAAGCAATCAGCCCCAGCATTTT. The rearrangement joins TRBV19 to TRBJ1-5; D gene uncertain. Germline V CDR1 and CDR2: LNHDA, SQIVND (reference sequence). The CDR3 totals 17 residues. The V end was cut by 2 bases, the J end by 1 base, with 15 bases between.

The chain combines TRBV5-1 with TRBJ2-1; TRBD2 agrees at 11 bases. There are 14 residues in the CDR3. V shed 7 bases, J shed 6 bases, and the junction held 6 bases outside the gene matches. Germline loops: CDR1 SGHRS, CDR2 YFSETQ. CDR3 DNA: TGCGCCAGCTCGACTAGCGGGGACCTCAATGAGCAGTTCTTC. Translated: CASSTSGDLNEQFF.

This sequence joins TRBV7-2 and TRBJ1-5, with D possibly TRBD1 on 5 matching bases. The CDR3 extends over 13 amino acids. Trimming left V 3 bases short and J 6 bases short, with 9 bases between. Germline V gene data show CDR1 as SGHTA and CDR2 as FQGNSA. This chain's CDR3 is CASSLRTPQPQHF. CDR3 in DNA: TGTGCCAGCAGCTTGAGGACACCTCAGCCCCAGCATTTT.